Listed below are T cell receptor beta chains from one sample, sequenced in a study of Graves' ophthalmopathy and Graves' hyperthyroidism. TCRdb ran MiXCR on the multiplex PCR reads and lists one entry per CDR3 protein. The sample records some 750,000 distinct CDR3 sequences, approximately 40% being singletons. Sequencing was carried out using peripheral blood. The origin of the receptors is an adult man with Graves' ophthalmopathy. CDR3s include the opening cysteine and the closing phenylalanine or tryptophan. A D gene is named only where the DNA matches it firmly. Only some rows state a clone size, as once, few, many or a class for expanded clones.

v_gene	j_gene	d_gene	abundance	CDR3aa	CDR3nt
TRBV7-2	TRBJ1-2	TRBD1	NA	CASSPSAGTGIWYGYTF	TGTGCCAGCAGCCCCTCCGCGGGGACAGGGATTTGGTATGGCTACACCTTC
TRBV5-1	TRBJ1-1	NA	NA	CASSFDPNTEAFF	TGCGCCAGCAGCTTTGATCCGAACACTGAAGCTTTCTTT
TRBV10-3	TRBJ2-2	TRBD1	many	CAIRPRQGNTGELFF	TGTGCCATCCGCCCAAGACAGGGGAACACCGGGGAGCTGTTTTTT
TRBV7-8	TRBJ2-7	TRBD1	many	CASSSRQGLNYEQYF	TGTGCCAGCAGCTCGCGACAGGGCTTAAACTACGAGCAGTACTTC
TRBV20-1	TRBJ2-7	TRBD2	few	CSARDPRTRTTYEQYF	TGCAGTGCTAGAGATCCCCGGACTAGGACCACCTACGAGCAGTACTTC
TRBV12-3/TRBV12-4	TRBJ1-5	NA	NA	CASSRERQNQPQHF	TGTGCCAGCAGCCGAGAAAGGCAGAATCAGCCCCAGCATTTT
TRBV6-2/TRBV6-3	TRBJ2-7	NA	NA	CASSYESGRVDYEQYF	TGTGCCAGCAGTTACGAGTCTGGGCGGGTGGACTACGAGCAGTACTTC
TRBV28	TRBJ2-7	NA	few	CASSFATAIYEQYF	TGTGCCAGCAGTTTTGCCACCGCGATCTACGAGCAGTACTTC
TRBV7-8	TRBJ2-5	NA	many	CASSQKPESTYQETQYF	TGTGCCAGCAGTCAAAAGCCTGAGTCGACATACCAAGAGACCCAGTACTTC
TRBV5-6	TRBJ2-7	NA	NA	CASSLTPTDSAYEQYF	TGTGCCAGCAGCTTAACACCTACGGACAGCGCATACGAGCAGTACTTC
TRBV24-1	TRBJ1-5	NA	many	CATSGNSNQPQHF	TGTGCCACCAGTGGGAATAGCAATCAGCCCCAGCATTTT
TRBV5-6	TRBJ1-2	NA	many	CASSWTSDGYTF	TGTGCCAGCAGCTGGACCTCCGATGGCTACACCTTC
TRBV16	TRBJ1-1	NA	NA	CASSRIRGVTEAFF	TGTGCCAGCAGCCGAATCAGGGGAGTCACTGAAGCTTTCTTT
TRBV2	TRBJ1-2	TRBD1	many	CASSLTQGADGYTF	TGTGCCAGCAGTCTAACACAGGGGGCTGATGGCTACACCTTC
TRBV5-6	TRBJ1-2	NA	NA	CASSLERTYGYTF	TGTGCCAGCAGCCTGGAACGGACTTATGGCTACACCTTC
TRBV7-9	TRBJ2-2	NA	NA	CASSLRQPLNTGELFF	TGTGCCAGCAGCTTACGACAGCCCTTGAACACCGGGGAGCTGTTTTTT
TRBV25-1	TRBJ2-2	TRBD1	NA	CASSYSRGLGELFF	TGTGCCAGCAGTTACTCGAGGGGGCTCGGGGAGCTGTTTTTT
TRBV11-1	TRBJ2-7	NA	NA	CASSVLTDFYEQYF	TGTGCCAGCAGCGTGTTGACAGACTTCTACGAGCAGTACTTC
TRBV29-1	TRBJ1-1	NA	NA	CSVEASGSTEAFF	TGCAGCGTTGAAGCTAGCGGGAGCACTGAAGCTTTCTTT
TRBV24-1	TRBJ1-5	NA	NA	CATSAKETQHF	TGTGCCACCAGTGCAAAGGAGACCCAGCATTTT
TRBV6-6	TRBJ1-5	TRBD1	NA	CASSYGTGDHQPQHF	TGTGCCAGCAGTTACGGGACAGGGGACCATCAGCCCCAGCATTTT
TRBV13	TRBJ1-2	NA	many	CASSNIKQGRYTF	TGTGCCAGCAGCAACATCAAACAGGGACGCTACACCTTC
TRBV12-3/TRBV12-4	TRBJ1-2	NA	many	CASSFQQAANYGYTF	TGTGCCAGCAGTTTCCAACAGGCAGCTAACTATGGCTACACCTTC
TRBV15	TRBJ2-6	NA	many	CATSRADSLGGANVLTF	TGTGCCACCAGCAGAGCCGACTCATTAGGCGGGGCCAACGTCCTGACTTTC
TRBV2	TRBJ2-5	TRBD1	NA	CASSVYRGVAGETQYF	TGTGCCAGCAGTGTTTACAGGGGAGTTGCCGGGGAGACCCAGTACTTC
TRBV10-3	TRBJ1-3	NA	NA	CASSYLWDSGNTIYF	TGTGCCAGCAGTTACTTGTGGGACTCTGGAAACACCATATATTTT
TRBV7-8	TRBJ1-1	NA	few	CASSPHRQTEAFF	TGTGCCAGCAGTCCACACAGACAGACTGAAGCTTTCTTT